The next 10 T cell receptor beta chains were all read from a single sample in a study of shared clonotypes between healthy human individuals. Naive CD8 cells lacked CD45RO and underwent positive selection for CCR7, leaving out terminally differentiated effector memory CD45RA+ cells. Produced via immunoSEQ multiplex PCR; TCRdb's table is partial and in-frame only. This sample has over 2,000,000 clones, with approximately 92% found just once. The sample was naive CD8+ T cells from PBMCs. The receptors originated from a man aged 18-30 years in good health. Some clones in this sample may be carry-over from other donors' samples.

The rearrangement joins TRBV4-1 to TRBJ1-2, with D unclear. There are 15 residues in the CDR3. With 3 bases removed from V and 6 bases from J, the gap between germline ends came to 17 bases. Germline values: CDR1 MGHRA, CDR2 YSYEKL. The CDR3 coding sequence is TGCGCCAGCAGCCACCCTCAAAGAGGGCCCGATGGCTACACCTTC. As protein: CASSHPQRGPDGYTF.

The CDR3 coding sequence is TGTGCCAGCTCACCACTCGGGAACACCGGGGAGCTGTTTTTT. Its protein is CASSPLGNTGELFF. The chain uses TRBV18 and TRBJ2-2; unclear D gene. The germline V gene has CDR1 KGHSH and CDR2 LQKENI. The ends were cut back, 1 base at V and 1 base at J, with 4 bases in the middle. The CDR3 length is 14 residues.

The chain employs TRBV5-1 and TRBJ2-4, with 8 bases matching TRBD1. CDR1 is SGHRS and CDR2 is YFSETQ in the germline V gene. The CDR3 covers 17 residues. Losses at the gene ends were 5 bases for V and 0 bases for J; bases not matched to a gene: 10. DNA of the CDR3: TGCGCCAGCAGTACTTCCGGGACAGGCCTAGCCAAAAACATTCAGTACTTC. The encoded protein is CASSTSGTGLAKNIQYF.

This chain connects TRBV11-2 to TRBJ2-3, with unresolved D. There are 13 residues in the CDR3. V lost 6 bases, J lost 6 bases, and 13 bases lay in between. Germline V gives CDR1 SGHAT, CDR2 FQNNGV. The CDR3 DNA sequence: TGTGCCAGCAGTTCCTCGTTTGACGATACGCAGTATTTT. Its translation: CASSSSFDDTQYF.

The chain couples TRBV7-9 to TRBJ2-1; D gene uncertain. Per germline, CDR1 SEHNR and CDR2 FQNEAQ (reference sequence). This CDR3 region has 12 residues. With 4 bases removed from V and 9 bases from J, the gap between germline ends came to 10 bases. CDR3 bases: TGTGCCAGCAGCTCCCATTTTGCTGAGCAGTTCTTC. This codes for CASSSHFAEQFF.

The rearrangement uses TRBV7-8 and TRBJ1-3, with 10 bases lining up with TRBD1. V dropped 6 bases and J dropped 1; count of bases not matched to a gene: 3. There are 15 residues in the CDR3. CDR1 and CDR2 from the germline V gene are SGHVS and FQNEAQ. The CDR3 is CASSWDRGSGNTIYF. CDR3 coding DNA: TGTGCCAGCAGTTGGGACAGGGGATCTGGAAACACCATATATTTT.

The CDR3 region has the DNA TGTGCCAGTAGTATAGATCAAGGAGGGGAGGCCGGGGAGCTGTTTTTT. Translation: CASSIDQGGEAGELFF. The rearrangement uses TRBV19 and TRBJ2-2, with a tentative D call TRBD2 (6 bases). The V end lost 0 bases, the J end lost 6 bases, and 14 bases lay between the germline ends. The CDR3 extends over 16 amino acids. Germline V gives CDR1 LNHDA, CDR2 SQIVND (reference sequence).

The genes are TRBV29-1 and TRBJ2-1, with 8 bases fitting TRBD2. Germline V gene sequence: CDR1 SQVTM, CDR2 ANQGSEA. The V segment lost 4 bases and the J segment 4 bases; nucleotides outside the gene matches: 6. CDR3 length: 14 amino acids. CDR3: CSVVAGKSYNEQFF. CDR3 in DNA: TGCAGCGTTGTAGCGGGGAAGTCATACAATGAGCAGTTCTTC.

The rearrangement links TRBV4-2 to TRBJ1-2; unclear D gene. With 4 bases removed from V and 6 bases from J, the gap between germline ends came to 15 bases. The CDR3 sequence is 14 residues long. Germline values: CDR1 LGHNA, CDR2 YNFKEQ. In nucleotides, the CDR3 is TGTGCCAGCAGCCCCCGGGCGGTTGAAGATGGCTACACCTTC. It encodes CASSPRAVEDGYTF.

V and J are TRBV4-1 and TRBJ2-3, with 8 bases matching TRBD2. The CDR3 consists of 16 residues. Germline CDR1 MGHRA, CDR2 YSYEKL. The junction had 5 bases not matched to a gene; V was cut back by 0 bases and J by 3 bases. The CDR3 here is CASSQDSLAVTDTQYF. The CDR3 DNA reads TGCGCCAGCAGCCAAGATTCACTAGCGGTAACAGATACGCAGTATTTT.